This T cell receptor (beta chain) was retrieved from a study of blood T cell repertoires in COVID-19. Overall study context: Some COVID-19 samples were acute and others convalescent; all came from the United States, Italy and Spain. Nucleic acid was either cDNA or gDNA, and it came from T cells, B-cell-depleted T cells, or PBMCs.

CDR3 length equals 13 residues. The V and J ends lost 4 bases and 6 bases respectively, with 10 bases between them. Germline V gives CDR1 SGHRS, CDR2 YFSETQ. In its sample, this clone was seen once. In the authors' methods: Amplification of reference gene primers provided the estimated nucleated cell counts. Assay used: immunoSEQ multiplex PCR; TCRdb lists only in-frame clones, some missing. The DNA gave D and trimming, while V, J and clone size come from that table. The sample lists about 81,000 clones; 84% were seen once. This TCR derives from a human donor in a cohort sampled during active COVID-19. The sequenced sample consisted of peripheral blood. The V gene is TRBV5-1, the J gene TRBJ2-2; D call uncertain. The CDR3 here is CASSPPEAGELFF. The CDR3 DNA sequence: TGCGCCAGCAGCCCGCCCGAGGCCGGGGAGCTGTTTTTT.